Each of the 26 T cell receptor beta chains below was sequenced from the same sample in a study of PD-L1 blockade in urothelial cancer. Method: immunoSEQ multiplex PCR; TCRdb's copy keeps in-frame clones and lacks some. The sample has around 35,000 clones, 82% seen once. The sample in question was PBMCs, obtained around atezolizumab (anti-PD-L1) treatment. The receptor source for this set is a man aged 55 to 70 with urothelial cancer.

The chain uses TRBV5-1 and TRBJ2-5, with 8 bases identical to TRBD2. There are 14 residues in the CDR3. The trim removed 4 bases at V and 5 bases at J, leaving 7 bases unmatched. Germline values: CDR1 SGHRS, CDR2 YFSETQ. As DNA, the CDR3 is TGCGCCAGCAGCAACGGGGGGGCGGGGGAGACCCAGTACTTC. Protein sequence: CASSNGGAGETQYF.

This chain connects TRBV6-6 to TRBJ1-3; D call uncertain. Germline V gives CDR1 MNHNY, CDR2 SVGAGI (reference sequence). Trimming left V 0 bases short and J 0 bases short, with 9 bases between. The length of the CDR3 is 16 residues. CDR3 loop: CASSYSGRTSGNTIYF. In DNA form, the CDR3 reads TGTGCCAGCAGTTACTCGGGCCGAACCTCTGGAAACACCATATATTTT.

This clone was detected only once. In DNA, the CDR3 is TGTGCCAGCAGCCCACTGGGGGGGACTAGGGAAAAACTGTTTTTT. This sequence encodes CASSPLGGTREKLFF. The J gene is TRBJ1-4, the V gene TRBV7-8; tentative D call: TRBD1 (5 bases). Between the trimmed V and J ends, which lost 5 bases and 8 bases, there was a span of 18 bases. Germline V CDR1 and CDR2: SGHVS, FQNEAQ. This CDR3 has 15 amino acids.

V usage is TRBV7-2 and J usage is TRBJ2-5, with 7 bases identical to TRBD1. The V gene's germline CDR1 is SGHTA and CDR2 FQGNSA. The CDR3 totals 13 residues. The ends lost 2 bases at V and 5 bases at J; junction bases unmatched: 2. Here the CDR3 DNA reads TGTGCCAGCAGCTTATTAGGGGGCGAGACCCAGTACTTC. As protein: CASSLLGGETQYF.

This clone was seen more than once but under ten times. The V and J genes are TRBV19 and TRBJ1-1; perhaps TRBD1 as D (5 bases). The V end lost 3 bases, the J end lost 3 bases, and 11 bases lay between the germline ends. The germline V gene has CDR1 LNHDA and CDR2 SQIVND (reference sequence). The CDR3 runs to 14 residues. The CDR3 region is CASSIQGDYTEAFF. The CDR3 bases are TGTGCCAGTAGTATCCAAGGGGATTACACTGAAGCTTTCTTT.

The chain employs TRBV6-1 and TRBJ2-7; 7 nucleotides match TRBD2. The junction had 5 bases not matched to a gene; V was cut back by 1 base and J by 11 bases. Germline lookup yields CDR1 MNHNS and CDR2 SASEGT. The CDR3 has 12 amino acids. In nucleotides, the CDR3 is TGTGCCAGCAGTGAAGGGGAGGGATTCAAGTACTTC. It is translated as CASSEGEGFKYF.

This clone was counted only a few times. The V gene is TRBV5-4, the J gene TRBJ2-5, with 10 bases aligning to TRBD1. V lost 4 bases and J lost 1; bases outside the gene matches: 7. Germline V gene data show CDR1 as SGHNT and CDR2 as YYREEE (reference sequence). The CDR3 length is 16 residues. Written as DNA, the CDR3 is TGTGCCAGCAGCGATACCGGGACAGGGGTCCAAGAGACCCAGTACTTC. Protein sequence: CASSDTGTGVQETQYF.

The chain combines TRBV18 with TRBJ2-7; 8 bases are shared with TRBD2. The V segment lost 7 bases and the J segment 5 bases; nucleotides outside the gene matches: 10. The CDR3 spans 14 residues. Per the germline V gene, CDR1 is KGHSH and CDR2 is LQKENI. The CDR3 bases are TGTGCCAGCTTCGGGGGGGACCGATACCACGAGCAGTACTTC. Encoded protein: CASFGGDRYHEQYF.

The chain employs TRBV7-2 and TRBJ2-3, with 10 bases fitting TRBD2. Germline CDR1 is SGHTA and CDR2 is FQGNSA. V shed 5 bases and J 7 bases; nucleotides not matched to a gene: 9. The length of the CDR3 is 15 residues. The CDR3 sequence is CASSAGLASLHTQYF. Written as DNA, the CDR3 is TGTGCCAGCAGCGCGGGACTAGCGTCCCTCCATACGCAGTATTTT.

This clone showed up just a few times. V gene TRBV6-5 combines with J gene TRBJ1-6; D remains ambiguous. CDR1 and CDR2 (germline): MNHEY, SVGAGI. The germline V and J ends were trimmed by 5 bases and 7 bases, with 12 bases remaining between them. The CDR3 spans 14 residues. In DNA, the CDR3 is TGTGCCAGCAGTCTCAGACTGATAAATTCACCCCTCCACTTT. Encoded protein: CASSLRLINSPLHF.

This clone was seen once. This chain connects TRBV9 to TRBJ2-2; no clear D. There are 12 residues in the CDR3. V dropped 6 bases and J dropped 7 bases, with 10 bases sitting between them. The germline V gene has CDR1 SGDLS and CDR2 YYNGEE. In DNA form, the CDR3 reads TGTGCCAGCACCGCATCCGGCGGGGAGCTGTTTTTT. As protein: CASTASGGELFF.

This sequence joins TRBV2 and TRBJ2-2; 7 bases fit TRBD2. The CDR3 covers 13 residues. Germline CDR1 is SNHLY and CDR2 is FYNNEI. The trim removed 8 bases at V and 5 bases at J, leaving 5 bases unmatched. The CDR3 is CASQRGSTGELFF. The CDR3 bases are TGTGCCAGCCAGCGGGGAAGTACCGGGGAGCTGTTTTTT.

CDR3 DNA: TGTGCCAGCAGCTTGGCCGCACAGGGGAACACTGAAGCTTTCTTT. Translation: CASSLAAQGNTEAFF. This chain uses TRBV5-4 with TRBJ1-1; perhaps TRBD1 as D (6 bases). This CDR3 has 15 amino acids. The germline CDR1 and CDR2 sequences are SGHNT and YYREEE (reference sequence). The V end was cut by 0 bases, the J end by 1 base, with 10 bases between.

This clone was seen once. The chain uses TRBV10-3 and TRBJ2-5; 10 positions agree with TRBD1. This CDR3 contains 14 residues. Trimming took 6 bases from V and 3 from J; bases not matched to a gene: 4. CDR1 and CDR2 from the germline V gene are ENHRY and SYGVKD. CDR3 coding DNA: TGTGCCATCAGGGGGGACAGGGGCGAAGAGACCCAGTACTTC. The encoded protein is CAIRGDRGEETQYF.

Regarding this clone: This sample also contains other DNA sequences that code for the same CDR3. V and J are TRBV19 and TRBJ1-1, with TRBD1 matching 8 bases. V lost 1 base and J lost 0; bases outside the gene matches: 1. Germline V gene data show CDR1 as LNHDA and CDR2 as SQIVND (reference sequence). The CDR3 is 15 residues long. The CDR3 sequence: CASSIGGQVNTEAFF. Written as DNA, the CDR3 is TGTGCCAGTAGTATAGGGGGACAGGTGAACACTGAAGCTTTCTTT.

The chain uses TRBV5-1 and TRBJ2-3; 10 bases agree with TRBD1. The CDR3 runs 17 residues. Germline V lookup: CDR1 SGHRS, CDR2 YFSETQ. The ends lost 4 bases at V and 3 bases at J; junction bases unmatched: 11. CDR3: CASSPGQGNTRTDTQYF. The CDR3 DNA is TGCGCCAGCAGCCCGGGACAGGGGAACACCAGAACAGATACGCAGTATTTT.

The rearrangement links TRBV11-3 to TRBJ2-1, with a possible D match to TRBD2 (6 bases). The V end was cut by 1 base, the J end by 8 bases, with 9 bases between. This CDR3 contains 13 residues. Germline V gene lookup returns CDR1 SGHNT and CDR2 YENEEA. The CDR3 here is CASSLGGEDEQFF. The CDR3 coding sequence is TGTGCCAGCAGCTTAGGAGGGGAGGATGAGCAGTTCTTC. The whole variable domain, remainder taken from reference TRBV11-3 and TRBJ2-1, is EAGVVQSPRYKIIEKKQPVAFWCNPISGHNTLYWYLQNLGQGPELLIRYENEEAVDDSQLPKDRFSAERLKGVDSTLKIQPAELGDSAVYLCASSLGGEDEQFFGPGTRLTVL.

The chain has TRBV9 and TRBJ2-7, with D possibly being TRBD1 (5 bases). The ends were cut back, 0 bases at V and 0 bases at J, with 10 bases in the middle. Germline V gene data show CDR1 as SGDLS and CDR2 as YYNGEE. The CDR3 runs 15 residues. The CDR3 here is CASSVEGAGSYEQYF. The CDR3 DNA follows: TGTGCCAGCAGCGTAGAAGGGGCCGGCTCCTACGAGCAGTACTTC. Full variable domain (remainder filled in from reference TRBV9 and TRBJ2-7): DSGVTQTPKHLITATGQRVTLRCSPRSGDLSVYWYQQSLDQGLQFLIQYYNGEERAKGNILERFSAQQFPDLHSELNLSSLELGDSALYFCASSVEGAGSYEQYFGPGTRLTVT.

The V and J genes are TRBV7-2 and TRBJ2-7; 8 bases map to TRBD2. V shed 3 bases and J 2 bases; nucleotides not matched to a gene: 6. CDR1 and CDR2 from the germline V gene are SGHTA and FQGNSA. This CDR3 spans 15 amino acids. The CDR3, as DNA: TGTGCCAGCAGCTTTAGTAGCGGGGATACCTACGAGCAGTACTTC. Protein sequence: CASSFSSGDTYEQYF.

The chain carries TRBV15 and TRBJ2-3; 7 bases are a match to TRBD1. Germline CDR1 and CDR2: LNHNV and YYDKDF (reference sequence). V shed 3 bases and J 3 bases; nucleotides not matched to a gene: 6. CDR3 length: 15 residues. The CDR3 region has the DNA TGTGCCACCAGCAGTCGACAGGGTGTAACAGATACGCAGTATTTT. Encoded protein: CATSSRQGVTDTQYF.

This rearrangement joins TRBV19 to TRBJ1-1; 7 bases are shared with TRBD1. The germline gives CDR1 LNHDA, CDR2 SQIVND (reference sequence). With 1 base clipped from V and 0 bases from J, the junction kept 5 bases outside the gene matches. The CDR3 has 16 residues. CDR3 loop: CASSIVSTGMNTEAFF. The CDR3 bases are TGTGCCAGTAGTATAGTCTCGACAGGGATGAACACTGAAGCTTTCTTT. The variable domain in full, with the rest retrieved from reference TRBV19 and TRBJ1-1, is DGGITQSPKYLFRKEGQNVTLSCEQNLNHDAMYWYRQDPGQGLRLIYYSQIVNDFQKGDIAEGYSVSREKKESFPLTVTSAQKNPTAFYLCASSIVSTGMNTEAFFGQGTRLTVV.

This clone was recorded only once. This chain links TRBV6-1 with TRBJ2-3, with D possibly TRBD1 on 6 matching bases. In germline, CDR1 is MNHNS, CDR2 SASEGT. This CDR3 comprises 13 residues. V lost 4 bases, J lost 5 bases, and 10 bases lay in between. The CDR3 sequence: CASSAEGEDTQYF. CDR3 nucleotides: TGTGCCAGCAGTGCTGAGGGGGAAGATACGCAGTATTTT.

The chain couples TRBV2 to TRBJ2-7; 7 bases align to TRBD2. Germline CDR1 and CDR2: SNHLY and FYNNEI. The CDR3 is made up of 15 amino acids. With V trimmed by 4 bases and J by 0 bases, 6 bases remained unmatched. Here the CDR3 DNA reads TGTGCCAGCAGTGTGGGAGGGGACCCCTCCTACGAGCAGTACTTC. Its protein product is CASSVGGDPSYEQYF.

CDR3 nucleotides: TGTGCCAGCAGACCTAGGACTAGCGGGGCGGAGACCCAGTACTTC. Translation: CASRPRTSGAETQYF. The chain combines TRBV6-5 with TRBJ2-5; 12 nucleotides agree with TRBD2. Trimming cost V 6 bases and J 5 bases; bases outside gene matches: 7. Germline V gene lookup returns CDR1 MNHEY and CDR2 SVGAGI. This CDR3 has 15 amino acids.

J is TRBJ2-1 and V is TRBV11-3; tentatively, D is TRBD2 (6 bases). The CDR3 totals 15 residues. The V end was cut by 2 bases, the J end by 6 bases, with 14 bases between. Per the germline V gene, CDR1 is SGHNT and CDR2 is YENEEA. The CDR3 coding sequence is TGTGCCAGCAGCTTATCTTACGGAGGGAGCAATGAGCAGTTCTTC. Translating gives CASSLSYGGSNEQFF.

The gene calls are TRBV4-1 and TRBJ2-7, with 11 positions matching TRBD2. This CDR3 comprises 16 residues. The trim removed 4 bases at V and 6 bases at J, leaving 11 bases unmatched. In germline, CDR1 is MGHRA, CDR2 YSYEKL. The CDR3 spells CASSPKLIAGGAEQYF. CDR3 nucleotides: TGCGCCAGCAGCCCGAAACTTATAGCGGGGGGGGCCGAGCAGTACTTC.